This is a list of T cell receptor beta chains from one sample in a study of blood T cells in healthy people across ages. TCRdb recomputed calls from the 5' RACE reads with MiXCR, one row per CDR3 protein. Of fewer than 800,000 distinct CDR3 sequences listed, around a quarter are singletons. Separately, the same data were catalogued under a study of T cells of mothers and their children.

The sequenced sample consisted of blood. These receptors came from a boy between 10 and 17 years old in good health. Both conserved end residues are trimmed from each CDR3. Fields, in order: V gene, clone size, J gene, CDR3 protein. Clone size is given for some rows only: seen once, a few or many times, or a class if the clone is expanded.

v_gene: TRBV18; abundance: few; j_gene: TRBJ1-2; CDR3aa: ASSPGDGAYGYT
v_gene: TRBV29-1; abundance: NA; j_gene: TRBJ2-7; CDR3aa: SVAGPGQDKSYEQY
v_gene: TRBV5-1; abundance: few; j_gene: NA; CDR3aa: ASSLEGTGSGEQY
v_gene: TRBV5-4; abundance: many; j_gene: TRBJ2-7; CDR3aa: ASSLGQSFSYEQY
v_gene: TRBV2; abundance: NA; j_gene: TRBJ2-2; CDR3aa: ASSARLAGAHTGELF
v_gene: TRBV12-3/TRBV12-4; abundance: NA; j_gene: TRBJ2-7; CDR3aa: ASSADNYEQY
v_gene: TRBV6-6; abundance: few; j_gene: TRBJ2-1; CDR3aa: ASLKGDSGANEQF
v_gene: TRBV10-3; abundance: NA; j_gene: TRBJ2-7; CDR3aa: AINPGLDSYEQY
v_gene: TRBV7-2; abundance: few; j_gene: TRBJ1-1; CDR3aa: ASSLRPGQGAVGTEAF
v_gene: TRBV9; abundance: few; j_gene: TRBJ2-1; CDR3aa: ASSEGGTGTEKQF
v_gene: TRBV29-1; abundance: few; j_gene: NA; CDR3aa: SVVGTSGYHEQY
v_gene: TRBV27; abundance: NA; j_gene: TRBJ2-3; CDR3aa: ASRTEGGTTYTDTQY
v_gene: TRBV9; abundance: few; j_gene: TRBJ2-7; CDR3aa: ASSVAGLGPYEQY
v_gene: TRBV2; abundance: NA; j_gene: NA; CDR3aa: ASSDDKLAGEVYEQY
v_gene: TRBV6-5; abundance: NA; j_gene: TRBJ1-1; CDR3aa: ASSYSFGVRNTEAF
v_gene: TRBV24-1; abundance: few; j_gene: TRBJ2-3; CDR3aa: ATSGFTDTQY
v_gene: TRBV7-9; abundance: NA; j_gene: NA; CDR3aa: ASSPEPQGSYEQY
v_gene: TRBV4-2; abundance: NA; j_gene: NA; CDR3aa: ASSQEMLSQNEQF